These T cell receptor beta chains were read from a single sample in a study of response to subunit inactivated influenza vaccine. One entry per CDR3 protein results from TCRdb running MiXCR on the RT-PCR reads. Among 150,000 to 200,000 distinct CDR3 sequences listed, about 11% were seen once. Sequenced material: CD8+ T cells sorted from PBMCs, taken approximately 25 months after vaccination. The receptors here all came from a man aged 50-75 years who received an inactivated influenza vaccine. CDR3s include the opening cysteine and the closing phenylalanine or tryptophan. A D gene is named only where the DNA matches it firmly. Only some rows state a clone size, as once, few, many or a class for expanded clones.

J	D	V	size	DNA	CDR3
TRBJ2-1	NA	TRBV5-1	many	TGCGCCAGCAGCCTCCTGGAAGGGAAAGGGGTATACAATGAGCAGTTCTTC	CASSLLEGKGVYNEQFF
TRBJ1-1	NA	TRBV7-9	NA	TGTGCCAGCAGCTTAGCGACAGTCGGGAACACTGAAGCTTTCTTT	CASSLATVGNTEAFF
TRBJ2-3	NA	TRBV4-3	few	TGCGCCAGCAGCCAAGTTGGCAGTTACACAGATACGCAGTATTTT	CASSQVGSYTDTQYF
TRBJ2-1	TRBD2	TRBV18	NA	TGTGCCAGCTCTTTCGCCGGGCCCCCGTTAACAGCGGGGTCCTACAATGAGCAGTTCTTC	CASSFAGPPLTAGSYNEQFF
TRBJ2-5	NA	TRBV5-6	NA	TGTGCCAGCAGCGTGGGACTTAATGAAGAGACCCAGTACTTC	CASSVGLNEETQYF
TRBJ2-1	TRBD2	TRBV10-2	NA	TGCGCCACCGGGATCCGGGGGGGCTCCTACAATGAGCAGTTCTTC	CATGIRGGSYNEQFF
TRBJ2-5	NA	TRBV15	few	TGTGCCACCAGCAAGTCTTCGAAACACCAAGAGACCCAGTACTTC	CATSKSSKHQETQYF
TRBJ2-7	NA	TRBV6-1	few	TGTGCCAGCAGCCCCAAATGGACAGAAGACTACGAGCAGTACTTC	CASSPKWTEDYEQYF
TRBJ2-3	TRBD2	TRBV4-3	many	TGCGCCAGCAGCCAAGATCATGCGGGAGTGGAGTCAGATACGCAGTATTTT	CASSQDHAGVESDTQYF
TRBJ2-3	NA	TRBV4-2	NA	TGTGCCAGCAGCCAACTAAATAGGGCGGCGTCAGCGGATACGCAGTATTTT	CASSQLNRAASADTQYF
TRBJ2-1	NA	TRBV6-2/TRBV6-3	NA	TGTGCCAGCAGTTACACAGTCAATGAGCAGTTCTTC	CASSYTVNEQFF
TRBJ2-1	TRBD2	TRBV7-9	few	TGTGCCAGCAGCTGGGTGTCTAGCGGGAGAAATGAGCAGTTCTTC	CASSWVSSGRNEQFF
TRBJ1-3	TRBD1	TRBV7-2	few	TGTGCCAGCACCGGGGGGGCAGGGGGCCCTGGAAACACCATATATTTT	CASTGGAGGPGNTIYF
TRBJ2-1	TRBD2	TRBV30	few	TGTGCCTGGAGTTCTGGGACGGGAGGGCCGGGCAATGAGCAGTTCTTC	CAWSSGTGGPGNEQFF
TRBJ2-7	NA	TRBV7-9	few	TGTGCCAGCAGCTACGGGGGTGCGTACGAGCAGTACTTC	CASSYGGAYEQYF
TRBJ1-1	NA	TRBV5-1	NA	TGCGCCAGCAGCTTGGCCTCTCGGGCCCTGGGAGGGAACACTGAAGCTTTCTTT	CASSLASRALGGNTEAFF
TRBJ2-1	NA	TRBV4-3	many	TGCGCCAGCAGCCAAGAAGCGTGGGGAAAGTCCTACAATGAGCAGTTCTTC	CASSQEAWGKSYNEQFF
TRBJ2-5	NA	TRBV12-3/TRBV12-4	few	TGTGCCAGCAGGGGCCGAGAGACCCAGTACTTC	CASRGRETQYF
TRBJ2-7	TRBD2	TRBV30	NA	TGTGCCTGGAGTGGGGACTACAACTACGAGCAGTACTTC	CAWSGDYNYEQYF
TRBJ2-1	NA	TRBV7-8	many	TGTGCCAGCAGCCTAGGGAACAATGAGCAGTTCTTC	CASSLGNNEQFF
TRBJ1-2	NA	TRBV12-3/TRBV12-4	NA	TGTGCCAGCAGTTTAGCCCCACTTCCTACCCCCACGAACTATGGCTACACCTTC	CASSLAPLPTPTNYGYTF
TRBJ2-7	TRBD2	TRBV6-2/TRBV6-3	few	TGTGCCAGCAGTTATCGCGTGCCGTTGGCTAGCGGGATCGAGCAGTACTTC	CASSYRVPLASGIEQYF
TRBJ2-1	NA	TRBV13	few	TGTGCCAGCAGCTCGACAGACCTCTCCTACAATGAGCAGTTCTTC	CASSSTDLSYNEQFF
TRBJ2-1	TRBD2	TRBV12-3/TRBV12-4	NA	TGTGCCAGCAGTTTCGTAGCGGGAATATACTACAATGAGCAGTTCTTC	CASSFVAGIYYNEQFF
TRBJ2-3	TRBD2	TRBV11-2	few	TGTGCCAGCCTCGGGGGAGGGTCTTGGGCAGATACGCAGTATTTT	CASLGGGSWADTQYF
TRBJ2-1	NA	TRBV27	NA	TGTGCCAGCAGCCCGTGGAATAACAATGAGCAGTTCTTC	CASSPWNNNEQFF
TRBJ2-3	NA	TRBV19	few	TGTGCCAGTAGTAGGGGACCTCTCACAGATACGCAGTATTTT	CASSRGPLTDTQYF
TRBJ2-7	TRBD2	TRBV28	NA	TGTGCCAGCAAACCAAAGCGGGAGGACATAAACGAGCAGTACTTC	CASKPKREDINEQYF
TRBJ2-3	TRBD1	TRBV5-1	few	TGCGCCAGCAGCACCTTACCCCGGGACAGGGCGGCAGATACGCAGTATTTT	CASSTLPRDRAADTQYF
TRBJ2-7	NA	TRBV10-2	NA	TGCGCCAGCAGTGAATGGGGGGCAATCGCCTACGAGCAGTACTTC	CASSEWGAIAYEQYF
TRBJ2-2	NA	TRBV11-2	many	TGTGCCAGCAGCTTAGGGGTGGGGGAGCTGTTTTTT	CASSLGVGELFF
TRBJ2-1	NA	TRBV25-1	NA	TGTGCCAGCAGTACACTAGTGGATGAGCAGTTCTTC	CASSTLVDEQFF
TRBJ1-5	NA	TRBV20-1	NA	TGCAGTGCTAGAGATCACCTCCGGGGCAATCAGCCCCAGCATTTT	CSARDHLRGNQPQHF
TRBJ1-1	NA	TRBV9	few	TGTGCCAGCAGCGTCGGCAGTTTGAACACTGAAGCTTTCTTT	CASSVGSLNTEAFF
TRBJ1-5	NA	TRBV24-1	many	TGTGCCACCAGTGATTTGCTCAGGGATCCTACCGGAATTAGCAATCAGCCCCAGCATTTT	CATSDLLRDPTGISNQPQHF
TRBJ2-3	TRBD1	TRBV6-2/TRBV6-3	few	TGTGCCAGCAGTTTTTTCCGGGACAGGTCGGCAGATACGCAGTATTTT	CASSFFRDRSADTQYF
TRBJ2-2	TRBD2	TRBV15	NA	TGTGCCACCAGCAGAGCCCGGGGGGGAGGGGAGCTGTTTTTT	CATSRARGGGELFF
TRBJ2-5	NA	TRBV28	NA	TGTGCCAGCAGTTCGGGACCTGAGACCCAGTACTTC	CASSSGPETQYF
TRBJ2-7	TRBD1	TRBV28	NA	TGTGCCAGCACCCGAGAAGGGGACAGCTACGAGCAGTACTTC	CASTREGDSYEQYF
TRBJ1-6	NA	TRBV5-1	NA	TGCGCCAGCAGCTTGGCCCCCAATCAGGGTAATAATTCACCCCTCCACTTT	CASSLAPNQGNNSPLHF
TRBJ2-2	TRBD2	TRBV6-2/TRBV6-3	NA	TGTGCCAGCAGGGGCCTGGGACTAAAGAACACCGGGGAGCTGTTTTTT	CASRGLGLKNTGELFF
TRBJ1-6	NA	TRBV7-9	few	TGTGCCAGCAGCACCTCAGCAGGGTCAAATTCACCCCTCCACTTT	CASSTSAGSNSPLHF
TRBJ2-3	TRBD2	TRBV27	few	TGTGCCAGCAGTGTACTAGCGGGGGCCTCGGATACGCAGTATTTT	CASSVLAGASDTQYF
TRBJ2-5	NA	TRBV12-3/TRBV12-4	many	TGTGCCAGCAGTTTCCCCTCCTCTGGGATTACACAAGAGACCCAGTACTTC	CASSFPSSGITQETQYF
TRBJ2-7	NA	TRBV28	NA	TGTGCCAGCAGTCCCGCTGGGGACCTCTACGAGCAGTACTTC	CASSPAGDLYEQYF
TRBJ2-1	NA	TRBV9	few	TGTGCCAGCAGCGTAGCGGCGGGTCCCTACAATGAGCAGTTCTTC	CASSVAAGPYNEQFF
TRBJ2-3	NA	TRBV4-3	NA	TGCGCCAGCAGCCAAGATCTGGAAAGCACAGATACGCAGTATTTT	CASSQDLESTDTQYF
TRBJ2-7	NA	TRBV7-2	NA	TGTGCCAGCAGCTTAGAGTCTTGGGAGCAGTACTTC	CASSLESWEQYF
TRBJ2-1	TRBD1	TRBV7-2	many	TGTGCCAGCAGCCCCCGGGACAGCGATACGGATGAGCAGTTCTTC	CASSPRDSDTDEQFF
TRBJ2-7	NA	TRBV19	many	TGTGCCAGTAGGGAGGGGGCGCAGGACGAGCAGTACTTC	CASREGAQDEQYF
TRBJ2-2	TRBD2	TRBV4-2	many	TGTGCCAGCAGGGGACTAGCGGGAGCGGTCGGGGAGCTGTTTTTT	CASRGLAGAVGELFF
TRBJ2-3	TRBD1	TRBV4-3	few	TGCGCCAGCAGCCCCACCGGGACAGTAGAAGATACGCAGTATTTT	CASSPTGTVEDTQYF
TRBJ2-1	TRBD1	TRBV24-1	many	TGTGCCACCAGTGAAACGGGACAGGGAGGTAATGAGCAGTTCTTC	CATSETGQGGNEQFF